This TCR beta chain comes out of a study of technical replicates of blood from a handful of donors. Generated by immunoSEQ multiplex PCR, the TCRdb table keeps only in-frame clones and is missing some. The repertoire holds tens of thousands of clones, with around 95% as singletons. CDR1 is SGHVS, CDR2 FQNEAQ, per germline. This CDR3 comprises 13 residues. Deletions cut 6 bases from V and 1 base from J, with 6 bases between. The sequenced material came from T cells isolated from PBMCs. The sequence derives from a human donor in good health. This sequence joins TRBV7-8 and TRBJ2-2; D may be TRBD1 (5 bases). For the CDR3, the DNA is TGTGCCAGCAGAGACAGGAACACCGGGGAGCTGTTTTTT. This sequence encodes CASRDRNTGELFF. Looking up the rest from reference TRBV7-8 and TRBJ2-2 gives the full variable domain: GAGVSQSPRYKVAKRGQDVALRCDPISGHVSLFWYQQALGQGPEFLTYFQNEAQLDKSGLPSDRFFAERPEGSVSTLKIQRTQQEDSAVYLCASRDRNTGELFFGEGSRLTVL.